The 2 T cell receptor beta chains presented below share a single source sample, sequenced in a study of glioma-infiltrating T cells. Using RNA template, CDR3s of TCR alpha and beta were amplified with iRepertoire arm-PCR. TCRdb redid the calling of the multiplex PCR reads with MiXCR, one entry per CDR3 protein. This listing includes roughly five distinct CDR3 sequences. The specimen was glioma tissue, nonneoplastic brain tissue, or PBMCs (not recorded which). The receptors here all came from a human donor with low-grade glioma or glioblastoma, undergoing nonglioma brain surgery, or in good health (not recorded which).

On this clonotype: This beta chain is an off-target read within a library intended for alpha chains, so its frequency means little. This chain connects TRBV7-3 to TRBJ2-3; D might be TRBD2 (6 bases). Trimming took off 5 bases at V and 2 bases at J, with 17 bases between the two ends. The CDR3 runs 16 residues. The germline gives CDR1 SGHTA, CDR2 FQGTGA. The CDR3 is CASSPMGLANTDTQYF. The CDR3 DNA follows: TGTGCCAGCAGCCCGATGGGACTCGCCAACACAGATACGCAGTATTTT.

Remarks on this clonotype: This beta chain represents an off-target read in a library built for alpha chains; its size is of limited meaning. The chain couples TRBV27 to TRBJ2-3, with D possibly being TRBD2 (6 bases). V was shortened by 5 bases and J by 9 bases, with 12 bases between the two germline ends. CDR1 is MNHEY, CDR2 SMNVEV, per germline (reference sequence). The CDR3 is made up of 12 amino acids. CDR3 DNA sequence: TGTGCCAGCAGTCCCGCCGGGAGAACGCAGTATTTT. Amino acid sequence: CASSPAGRTQYF.